This TCR beta chain was captured in a study of T cells in Graves' hyperthyroidism and ophthalmopathy. With 6 bases removed from V and 6 bases from J, the gap between germline ends came to 14 bases. The CDR3 is 13 amino acids. At least 3 on the Clinical Activity Score was recorded for ophthalmopathy patients, who also had NOSPECS grade at least 4 and duration under 3 months. Uncontrolled infection, other autoimmune disease, pregnancy or lactation excluded patients. Thyroid ultrasound, orbital computed tomography, clinical symptoms, and serum thyroxine and TRAb underpinned diagnoses. From RNA transcripts, TCR beta CDR3 regions were amplified. An initial round of RT-PCR targeting the TCR CDR3 relied on the HTBI primer set. MiXCR, applied by TCRdb to the multiplex PCR reads, yields one record per CDR3 protein. The table has hundreds of thousands of distinct CDR3 sequences, 15% to 20% seen once; the top ten hold 47%.

A remark on this clonotype: A read error may explain this, as a much larger clone is one base away.

Specimen: blood. This sequence was found in a man aged 35 to 55 with Graves' ophthalmopathy. This chain uses TRBV12-3 or TRBV12-4 with TRBJ1-1; D is uncertain. CDR3 sequence: CASRTPSGAEAFF. CDR3 DNA sequence: TGTGCCAGCAGGACACCTTCAGGCGCTGAAGCTTTCTTT.